The rows below give T cell receptor beta chains drawn from one sample of a study of vaccination and CD4 T cells after COVID-19. TCRdb reanalysed the PCR reads using MiXCR and keeps one entry per CDR3 protein. The sample has more than 9,000 distinct CDR3 sequences, more than 35% seen once. Antigens of these TCRs are unknown. The sequenced material came from cultured CD4+ T cells from blood. These receptors originate from a human donor with COVID-19. Both conserved end residues are part of each CDR3. The D gene is left open where the match is weak. Rows give clone size only sometimes, using once, few, many, or a class for an expanded clone.

cdr3_aa cdr3_nt d_call j_call v_call clone_size
CASSLGGGKETQYF TGTGCCAGCAGCTTAGGAGGAGGAAAAGAGACCCAGTACTTC - TRBJ2-5 TRBV7-6 -
CATSRQGSGSPLHF TGTGCCACCAGCAGACAGGGAAGCGGTTCACCCCTCCACTTT - TRBJ1-6 TRBV15 -
CASSPRSRMDTEAFF TGTGCCAGCAGCCCCAGGTCCAGGATGGACACTGAAGCTTTCTTT - TRBJ1-1 TRBV7-9 -
CASSYRARNTEAFF TGTGCCAGCAGCTACAGGGCAAGGAACACTGAAGCTTTCTTT - TRBJ1-1 TRBV6-2/TRBV6-3 few
CAISESGGQETQYF TGTGCCATCAGTGAGTCCGGGGGGCAAGAGACCCAGTACTTT - TRBJ2-5 TRBV10-3 once
CSARDSQGATGYTF TGCAGTGCTAGAGATTCACAGGGGGCGACTGGCTACACCTTC TRBD1 TRBJ1-2 TRBV20-1 few
CASRDRGLGANVLTF TGTGCCAGCAGGGACAGGGGGCTTGGGGCCAACGTCCTGACTTTC TRBD1 TRBJ2-6 TRBV2 -
CATSDRGNTDTQYF TGTGCCACCAGTGATCGGGGGAACACAGATACGCAGTATTTT - TRBJ2-3 TRBV24-1 -
CASSLVLESSSCF TGTGCCAGCAGCTTAGTACTGGAGAGTTCTTCGTGCTTC - TRBJ2-1 TRBV7-2 -
CASRPGGVGLTGELFF TGTGCCAGCCGACCGGGGGGCGTAGGGTTAACCGGGGAGCTGTTTTTT - TRBJ2-2 TRBV11-2 -
CASSLGWTDNQPQHF TGTGCCAGCAGCTTAGGTTGGACAGACAATCAGCCCCAGCATTTT - TRBJ1-5 TRBV7-2 -
CASSVTGAGEAFF TGTGCCAGTAGTGTTACAGGGGCTGGTGAAGCTTTCTTT TRBD1 TRBJ1-1 TRBV19 few
CASSEGWGTNYGYTF TGTGCCAGCAGTGAAGGCTGGGGGACTAACTATGGCTACACCTTC - TRBJ1-2 TRBV6-1 -
CASSFYTDTQYF TGTGCCAGCAGCTTTTACACAGATACGCAGTATTTT - TRBJ2-3 TRBV11-3 few
CATSGRQGYYGYTF TGTGCCACCAGCGGCCGACAGGGGTACTATGGCTACACCTTC TRBD1 TRBJ1-2 TRBV15 medium-sized
CASSLVDRGNQPQHF TGTGCCAGCAGCCTGGTTGACAGAGGGAATCAGCCCCAGCATTTT - TRBJ1-5 TRBV5-4 -
CASSTTGGNQPQHF TGTGCCAGCAGTACGACAGGGGGCAATCAGCCCCAGCATTTT TRBD1 TRBJ1-5 TRBV2 few
CSARPGVHGYTF TGCAGTGCCCGTCCGGGTGTCCATGGCTACACCTTC - TRBJ1-2 TRBV20-1 -
CASSAGLAGESETQYF TGTGCCAGCAGCGCGGGACTAGCGGGGGAATCAGAGACCCAGTACTTC TRBD2 TRBJ2-5 TRBV5-4 -
CSAAPDGLSSPLHF TGCAGTGCGGCTCCAGACGGACTTTCTTCACCCCTCCACTTT - TRBJ1-6 TRBV20-1 few
CASSYRDRGSYEQYF TGTGCCAGCAGCTACCGGGACAGGGGGTCCTACGAGCAGTACTTC TRBD1 TRBJ2-7 TRBV4-2 -
CASSLGNLGARETQYF TGTGCCAGCAGCTTAGGAAATCTTGGGGCTCGAGAGACCCAGTACTTC - TRBJ2-5 TRBV11-2 -
CASSTGLAGVIEYNEQFF TGTGCCAGTAGTACAGGACTAGCGGGGGTGATCGAGTACAATGAGCAGTTCTTC TRBD2 TRBJ2-1 TRBV19 once
CSARDPRGGGLTPGELFF TGCAGTGCTAGAGATCCGCGGGGGGGAGGCCTAACACCCGGGGAGCTGTTTTTT TRBD2 TRBJ2-2 TRBV20-1 -
CASSYPPGQALTDTQYF TGTGCCAGCAGTTACCCCCCGGGACAGGCCCTCACAGATACGCAGTATTTT TRBD1 TRBJ2-3 TRBV6-2/TRBV6-3 few
CAISEGGAGSPLHF TGTGCCATCAGTGAGGGGGGGGCGGGTTCACCCCTCCACTTT - TRBJ1-6 TRBV10-3 -
CASSPGSRIVTQYF TGTGCCAGCAGCCCAGGTAGCCGGATTGTGACCCAGTACTTC - TRBJ2-5 TRBV5-5 -
CASSPGWGQTSYEQYF TGTGCCAGCAGCCCCGGATGGGGACAGACCTCCTACGAGCAGTACTTC TRBD1 TRBJ2-7 TRBV5-6 -
CASSLPGRGYTF TGTGCCAGCAGCTTGCCTGGGAGAGGCTACACCTTC - TRBJ1-2 TRBV7-2 -
CASSPSGGRADTQYF TGTGCCAGCAGTCCTAGCGGGGGGCGAGCAGATACGCAGTATTTT TRBD2 TRBJ2-3 TRBV12-3/TRBV12-4 once
CASSPRPHSPLHF TGTGCCAGCTCACCCCGGCCCCATTCACCCCTCCACTTT - TRBJ1-6 TRBV18 -
CASSLGLAGFSDTQYF TGTGCCAGCAGCTTAGGTCTAGCGGGTTTCTCAGATACGCAGTATTTT TRBD2 TRBJ2-3 TRBV7-2 -